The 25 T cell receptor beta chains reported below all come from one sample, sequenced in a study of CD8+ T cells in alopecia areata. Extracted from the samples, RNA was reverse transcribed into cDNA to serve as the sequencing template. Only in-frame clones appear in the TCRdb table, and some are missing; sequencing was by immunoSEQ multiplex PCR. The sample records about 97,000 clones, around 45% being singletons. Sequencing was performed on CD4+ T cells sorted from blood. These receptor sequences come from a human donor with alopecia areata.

CDR3 in DNA: TGTGCCAGCTCACCCCCGCGCACAGATACGCAGTATTTT. It encodes CASSPPRTDTQYF. The chain carries TRBV18 and TRBJ2-3; D gene unclear. Germline values: CDR1 KGHSH, CDR2 LQKENI. The CDR3 length is 13 residues. V was clipped by 3 bases and J by 1 base, with 5 bases between them.

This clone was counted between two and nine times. The CDR3 DNA is TGTGCCAGCAGCTTGTCCGGGACAGGGACGCAAGAGACCCAGTACTTC. Protein: CASSLSGTGTQETQYF. This chain joins TRBV5-4 and TRBJ2-5; 9 bases are a match to TRBD1. Looked up from germline, CDR1 is SGHNT and CDR2 is YYREEE (reference sequence). There are 16 residues in the CDR3. V trimming: 1 base; J trimming: 2 bases; junction bases outside the gene matches: 6.

CDR3 residues: CAWSVGTRHTGELFF. The DNA for the CDR3 is TGTGCCTGGAGTGTAGGGACAAGACACACCGGGGAGCTGTTTTTT. The rearrangement joins TRBV30 to TRBJ2-2; maybe TRBD1 (6 bases). Germline-derived CDR1 and CDR2 are GTSNPN and SVGIG (reference sequence). The CDR3 sequence is 15 residues long. Deletions cut 0 bases from V and 3 bases from J, with 11 bases between.

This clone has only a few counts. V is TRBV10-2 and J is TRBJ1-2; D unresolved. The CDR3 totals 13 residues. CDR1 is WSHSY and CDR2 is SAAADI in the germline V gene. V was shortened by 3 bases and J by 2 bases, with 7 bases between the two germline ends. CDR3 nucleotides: TGCGCCAGCAGTGAACGGGGAAACTATGGCTACACCTTC. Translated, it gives CASSERGNYGYTF.

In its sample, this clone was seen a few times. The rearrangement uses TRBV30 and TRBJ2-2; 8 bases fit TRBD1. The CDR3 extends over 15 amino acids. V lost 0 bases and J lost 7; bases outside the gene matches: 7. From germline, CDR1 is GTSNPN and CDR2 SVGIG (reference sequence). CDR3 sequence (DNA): TGTGCCTGGAGTGTAAGGACAGGGATGGGCGGGGAGCTGTTTTTT. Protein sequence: CAWSVRTGMGGELFF.

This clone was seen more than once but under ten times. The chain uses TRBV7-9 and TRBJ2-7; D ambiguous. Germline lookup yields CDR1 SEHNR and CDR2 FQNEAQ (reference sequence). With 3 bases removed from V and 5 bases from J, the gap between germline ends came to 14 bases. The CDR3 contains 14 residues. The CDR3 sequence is CASSFRHLNNEQYF. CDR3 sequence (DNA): TGTGCCAGCAGCTTTAGACATTTAAACAACGAGCAGTACTTC.

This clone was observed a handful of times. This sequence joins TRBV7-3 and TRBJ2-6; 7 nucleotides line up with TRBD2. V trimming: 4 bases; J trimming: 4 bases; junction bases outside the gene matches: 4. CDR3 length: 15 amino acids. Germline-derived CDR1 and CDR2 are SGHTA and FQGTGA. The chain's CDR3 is CASSSGRTGANVLTF. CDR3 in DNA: TGTGCCAGCAGCTCCGGGAGGACAGGGGCCAACGTCCTGACTTTC.

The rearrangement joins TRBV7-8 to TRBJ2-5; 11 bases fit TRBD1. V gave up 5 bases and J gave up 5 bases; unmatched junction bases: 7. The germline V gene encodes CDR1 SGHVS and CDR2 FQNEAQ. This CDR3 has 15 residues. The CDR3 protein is CASSIRTGGGETQYF. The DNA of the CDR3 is TGTGCCAGCAGCATCCGGACAGGGGGCGGCGAGACCCAGTACTTC.

The CDR3 reads CASSQRTDQETQYF. CDR3 sequence (DNA): TGTGCCAGCAGCCAAAGGACAGACCAAGAGACCCAGTACTTC. The rearrangement uses TRBV11-1 and TRBJ2-5, with D perhaps matching TRBD1 (6 bases). V lost 5 bases and J lost 0, with 10 bases in between. The CDR3 runs 14 residues. The germline V gene has CDR1 SGHAT and CDR2 FQDESV (reference sequence).

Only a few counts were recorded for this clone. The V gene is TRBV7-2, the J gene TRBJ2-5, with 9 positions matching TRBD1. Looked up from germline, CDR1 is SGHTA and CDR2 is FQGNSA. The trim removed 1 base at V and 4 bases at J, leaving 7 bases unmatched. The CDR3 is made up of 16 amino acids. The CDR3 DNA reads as TGTGCCAGCAGCTTAGGTGCAGGACAGGGGCGAGAGACCCAGTACTTC. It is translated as CASSLGAGQGRETQYF.

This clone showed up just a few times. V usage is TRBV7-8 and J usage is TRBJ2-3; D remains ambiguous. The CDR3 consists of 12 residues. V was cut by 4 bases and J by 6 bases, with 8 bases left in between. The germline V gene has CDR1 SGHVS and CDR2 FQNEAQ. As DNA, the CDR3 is TGTGCCAGCAGCTCCTTACTGGATACGCAGTATTTT. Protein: CASSSLLDTQYF.

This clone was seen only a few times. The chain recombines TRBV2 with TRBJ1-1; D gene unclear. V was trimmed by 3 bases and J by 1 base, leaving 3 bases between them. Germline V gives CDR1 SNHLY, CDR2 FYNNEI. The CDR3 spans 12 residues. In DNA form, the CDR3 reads TGTGCCAGCAGTGATCCGAACACTGAAGCTTTCTTT. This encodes CASSDPNTEAFF.

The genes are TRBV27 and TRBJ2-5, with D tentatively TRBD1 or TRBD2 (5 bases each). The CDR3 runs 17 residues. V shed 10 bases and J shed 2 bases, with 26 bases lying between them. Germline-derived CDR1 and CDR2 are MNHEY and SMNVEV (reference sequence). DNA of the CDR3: TGTGCCACCAAGAGACGAGACGGGATTGGGGCTCAAGAGACCCAGTACTTC. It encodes CATKRRDGIGAQETQYF.

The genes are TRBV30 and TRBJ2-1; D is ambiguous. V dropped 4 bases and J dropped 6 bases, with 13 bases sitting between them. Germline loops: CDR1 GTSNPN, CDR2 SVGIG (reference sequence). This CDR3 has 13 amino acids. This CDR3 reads CAWTALMGNEQFF. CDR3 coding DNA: TGTGCCTGGACGGCCCTGATGGGCAATGAGCAGTTCTTC.

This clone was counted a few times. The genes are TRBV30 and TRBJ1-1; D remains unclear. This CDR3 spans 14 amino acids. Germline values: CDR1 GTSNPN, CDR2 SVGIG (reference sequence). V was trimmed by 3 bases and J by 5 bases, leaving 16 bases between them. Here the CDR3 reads CAWRVGQIGTEAFF. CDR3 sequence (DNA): TGTGCCTGGAGGGTTGGCCAAATTGGGACTGAAGCTTTCTTT.

The CDR3 coding sequence is TGCAGCGTTGAATGGCGGGGTCCCTATAGCAATCAGCCCCAGCATTTT. This encodes CSVEWRGPYSNQPQHF. The rearrangement uses TRBV29-1 and TRBJ1-5; no reliable D call. The CDR3 sequence is 16 residues long. Germline lookup yields CDR1 SQVTM and CDR2 ANQGSEA. The V and J ends lost 2 bases and 0 bases respectively, with 14 bases between them.

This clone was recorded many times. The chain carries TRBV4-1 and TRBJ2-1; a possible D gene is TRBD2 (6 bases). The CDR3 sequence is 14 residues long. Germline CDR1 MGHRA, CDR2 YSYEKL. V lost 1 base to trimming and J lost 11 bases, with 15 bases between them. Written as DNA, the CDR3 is TGCGCCAGCAGCCAAGCCTCTGGCGGGAAGAAGCAGTTCTTC. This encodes CASSQASGGKKQFF.

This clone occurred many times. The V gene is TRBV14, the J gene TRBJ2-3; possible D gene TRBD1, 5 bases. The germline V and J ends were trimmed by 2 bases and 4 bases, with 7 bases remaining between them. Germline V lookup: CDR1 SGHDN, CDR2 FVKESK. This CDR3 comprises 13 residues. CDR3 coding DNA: TGTGCCAGCAGCCAATACAGGTCAGATACGCAGTATTTT. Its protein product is CASSQYRSDTQYF.

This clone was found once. In DNA, the CDR3 is TGTGCCAGCAGGAAAGGGCAATGGAGCAATCAGCCCCAGCATTTT. Its protein is CASRKGQWSNQPQHF. This sequence joins TRBV2 and TRBJ1-5, with D uncertain. The CDR3 contains 15 residues. CDR1 SNHLY and CDR2 FYNNEI come from the germline V gene. Trimming left V 6 bases short and J 1 base short, with 13 bases between.

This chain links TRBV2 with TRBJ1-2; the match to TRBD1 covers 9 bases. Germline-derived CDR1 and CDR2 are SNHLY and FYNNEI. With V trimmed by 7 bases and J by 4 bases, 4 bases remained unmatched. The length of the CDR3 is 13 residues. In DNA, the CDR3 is TGTGCCAGCATTCCGGACAGGGGCTATGGCTACACCTTC. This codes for CASIPDRGYGYTF.

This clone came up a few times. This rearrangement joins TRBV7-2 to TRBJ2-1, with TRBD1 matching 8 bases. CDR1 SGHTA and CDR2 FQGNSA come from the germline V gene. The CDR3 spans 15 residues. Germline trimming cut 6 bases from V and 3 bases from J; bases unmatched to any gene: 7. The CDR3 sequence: CASRSTGGFYNEQFF. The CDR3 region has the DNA TGTGCCAGCAGATCTACAGGGGGATTCTACAATGAGCAGTTCTTC. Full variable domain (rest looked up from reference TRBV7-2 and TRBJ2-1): GAGVSQSPSNKVTEKGKDVELRCDPISGHTALYWYRQSLGQGLEFLIYFQGNSAPDKSGLPSDRFSAERTGGSVSTLTIQRTQQEDSAVYLCASRSTGGFYNEQFFGPGTRLTVL.

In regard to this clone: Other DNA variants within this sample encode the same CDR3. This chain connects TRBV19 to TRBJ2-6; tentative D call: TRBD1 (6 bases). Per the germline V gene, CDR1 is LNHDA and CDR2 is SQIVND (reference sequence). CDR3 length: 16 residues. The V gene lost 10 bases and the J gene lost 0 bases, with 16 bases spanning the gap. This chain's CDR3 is CANWTATTSGANVLTF. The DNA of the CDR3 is TGTGCCAACTGGACAGCTACCACCTCTGGGGCCAACGTCCTGACTTTC.

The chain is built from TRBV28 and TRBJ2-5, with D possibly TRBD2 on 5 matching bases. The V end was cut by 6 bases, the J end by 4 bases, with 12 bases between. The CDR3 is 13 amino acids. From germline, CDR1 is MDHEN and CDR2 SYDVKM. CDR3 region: CASRHGVGETQYF. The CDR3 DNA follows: TGTGCCAGCAGACACGGGGTTGGAGAGACCCAGTACTTC.

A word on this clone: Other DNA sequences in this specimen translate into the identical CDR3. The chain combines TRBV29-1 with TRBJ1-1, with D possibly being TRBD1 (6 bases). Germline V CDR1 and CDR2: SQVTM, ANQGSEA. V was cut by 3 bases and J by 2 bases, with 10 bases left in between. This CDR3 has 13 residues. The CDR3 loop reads CSVDRGGNTEAFF. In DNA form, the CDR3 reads TGCAGCGTTGACAGGGGAGGAAACACTGAAGCTTTCTTT.

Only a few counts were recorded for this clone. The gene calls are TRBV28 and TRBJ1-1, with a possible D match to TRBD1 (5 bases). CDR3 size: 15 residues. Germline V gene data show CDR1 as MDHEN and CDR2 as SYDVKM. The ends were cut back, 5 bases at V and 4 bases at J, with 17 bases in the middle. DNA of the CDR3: TGTGCCAGCAGTCCCTGGGGGGTCCCGAGCACTGAAGCTTTCTTT. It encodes CASSPWGVPSTEAFF.